This entry lists 8 T cell receptor beta chains sequenced from one sample in a study of T cells in localized non-small cell lung cancer. Sequencing used immunoSEQ multiplex PCR; TCRdb keeps in-frame clones, though not all of them. Here the sample spans about 17,000 clones, more than 70% being singletons. The sample here was peripheral blood, taken before any cancer treatment. These receptors were obtained from a male donor aged 60 or over with stage III lung adenocarcinoma.

The V gene is TRBV6-5, the J gene TRBJ2-7; D not certain. Per the germline V gene, CDR1 is MNHEY and CDR2 is SVGAGI. The V end lost 3 bases, the J end lost 2 bases, and 14 bases lay between the germline ends. The CDR3 loop spans 15 amino acids. The CDR3 is CASSYRGTDPYEQYF. In DNA, the CDR3 is TGTGCCAGCAGTTATCGAGGCACTGACCCCTACGAGCAGTACTTC.

The chain combines TRBV6-1 with TRBJ2-1, with D unresolved. The germline V gene encodes CDR1 MNHNS and CDR2 SASEGT. Trimming took off 6 bases at V and 7 bases at J, with 13 bases between the two ends. The CDR3 contains 13 residues. DNA for the CDR3: TGTGCCAGCAGGCCGGCACAGAGAAATGAGCAGTTCTTC. It specifies CASRPAQRNEQFF.

V gene TRBV9 combines with J gene TRBJ2-1; no reliable D call. Germline CDR1 reads SGDLS; CDR2 reads YYNGEE. Trimming cost V 0 bases and J 3 bases, with 16 bases left between them. The CDR3 spans 17 residues. The CDR3 sequence is CASSVGLDENVYNEQFF. CDR3 DNA sequence: TGTGCCAGCAGCGTAGGGTTGGACGAGAACGTCTACAATGAGCAGTTCTTC.

The chain employs TRBV6-1 and TRBJ1-2; no reliable D call. Trimming took off 2 bases at V and 4 bases at J, with 14 bases between the two ends. CDR3 length: 15 residues. Germline V gene data show CDR1 as MNHNS and CDR2 as SASEGT. CDR3 DNA: TGTGCCAGCAGTGAACCTCATGGACGGTCCTATGGCTACACCTTC. Its translation is CASSEPHGRSYGYTF.

The gene calls are TRBV5-6 and TRBJ1-2; D unresolved. The CDR3 runs 14 residues. Germline assignment: CDR1 SGHDT and CDR2 YYEEEE. V was pared by 4 bases and J by 8 bases, with 18 bases between. For the CDR3, the DNA is TGTGCCAGCAGCCGAGAGGCCACTTCGGGGGGCTACACCTTC. The encoded protein is CASSREATSGGYTF.

This chain links TRBV19 with TRBJ1-2; 10 bases are shared with TRBD1. The CDR3 is 15 amino acids. V lost 6 bases to trimming and J lost 4 bases; unmatched junction nucleotides: 8. The germline V gene encodes CDR1 LNHDA and CDR2 SQIVND (reference sequence). The CDR3: CASSPGTGASYGYTF. The DNA of the CDR3 is TGTGCCAGTAGCCCCGGGACAGGGGCTAGCTATGGCTACACCTTC.

The V call is TRBV30, the J call TRBJ2-5; D might be TRBD2 (6 bases). Germline V CDR1 and CDR2: GTSNPN, SVGIG (reference sequence). V lost 2 bases, J lost 5 bases, and 12 bases lay in between. CDR3 length: 13 amino acids. In nucleotides, the CDR3 is TGTGCCTGGAGTAGGAGGGTTAGGGAGACCCAGTACTTC. It codes for CAWSRRVRETQYF.

The rearrangement uses TRBV2 and TRBJ1-2; D possibly corresponds to TRBD1 (5 bases). This CDR3 has 13 residues. The V gene lost 8 bases and the J gene lost 4 bases, with 14 bases spanning the gap. Germline V gives CDR1 SNHLY, CDR2 FYNNEI. CDR3 coding DNA: TGTGCCAGCGGGAGGGGTAGAAGCTATGGCTACACCTTC. This codes for CASGRGRSYGYTF. The complete variable domain, with remaining parts taken from reference TRBV2 and TRBJ1-2, reads EPEVTQTPSHQVTQMGQEVILRCVPISNHLYFYWYRQILGQKVEFLVSFYNNEISEKSEIFDDQFSVERPDGSNFTLKIRSTKLEDSAMYFCASGRGRSYGYTFGSGTRLTVV.